Presented here are 27 T cell receptor beta chains from one specimen sequenced in a study of blood T cell repertoires in COVID-19. Produced via immunoSEQ multiplex PCR; TCRdb's table is partial and in-frame only. The sample lists tens of thousands of clones, roughly 89% occurring once. The specimen sequenced was peripheral blood. These receptors all stem from a woman in her 70s with acute or convalescent COVID-19.

V gene TRBV3-1 (or the pseudogene TRBV3-2) combines with J gene TRBJ2-3, with 8 nucleotides matching TRBD2. V gave up 6 bases and J gave up 5 bases; unmatched junction bases: 10. Germline CDR1 LGHDT, CDR2 YNNKEL (reference sequence). The CDR3 length is 15 residues. The CDR3 spells CASRIAGSGRDTQYF. The CDR3, as DNA: TGTGCCAGCAGGATAGCGGGCAGCGGGAGAGATACGCAGTATTTT.

This chain joins TRBV7-2 and TRBJ1-4; TRBD1 matches 10 bases. The V and J ends lost 7 bases and 8 bases, in that order; junction bases with no gene match: 7. CDR1 is SGHTA and CDR2 is FQGNSA in the germline V gene. This CDR3 has 14 residues. CDR3 residues: CASTDRGRGEKLFF. CDR3 nucleotide sequence: TGTGCCAGCACCGACAGGGGGCGTGGGGAAAAACTGTTTTTT.

The chain carries TRBV3-1 (or the pseudogene TRBV3-2) and TRBJ2-5, with D tentatively TRBD1 (5 bases). Germline V CDR1 and CDR2: LGHDT, YNNKEL (reference sequence). The CDR3 totals 15 residues. V was cut by 0 bases and J by 3 bases, with 11 bases left in between. DNA of the CDR3: TGTGCCAGCAGCCAAGATCTCAGGGTCAAAGAGACCCAGTACTTC. As protein: CASSQDLRVKETQYF.

This rearrangement joins TRBV28 to TRBJ2-1; 10 nucleotides agree with TRBD1. V lost 5 bases, J lost 5 bases, and 6 bases stayed unmatched. The CDR3 is 15 residues long. CDR1 is MDHEN, CDR2 SYDVKM, per germline. The CDR3 DNA sequence: TGTGCCAGCAGTACACCTGGGACAGGGGACAATGAGCAGTTCTTC. It encodes CASSTPGTGDNEQFF.

This clone was observed a single time. The chain carries TRBV4-2 and TRBJ2-1, with 13 bases matching TRBD2. The CDR3 is 20 residues long. Germline V gene lookup returns CDR1 LGHNA and CDR2 YNFKEQ. Trimming removed 3 bases from V and 0 bases from J; junction bases left unmatched: 11. CDR3 bases: TGTGCCAGCAGCCATAGAAGACTAGCGGGAGGTAAAAGCTCCTACAATGAGCAGTTCTTC. Protein: CASSHRRLAGGKSSYNEQFF.

This chain connects TRBV6-5 to TRBJ1-4; 8 nucleotides match TRBD1. The CDR3 is made up of 15 amino acids. V was pared by 5 bases and J by 7 bases, with 9 bases of the junction left unmatched. Germline V CDR1 and CDR2: MNHEY, SVGAGI. The DNA of the CDR3 is TGTGCCAGCAGTAACCAGGGGGCGCGGGGTGAAAAACTGTTTTTT. This sequence encodes CASSNQGARGEKLFF.

The chain uses TRBV27 and TRBJ1-1, with 7 nucleotides matching TRBD1. This CDR3 is built from 14 residues. CDR1 is MNHEY and CDR2 is SMNVEV in the germline V gene (reference sequence). V shed 6 bases and J 4 bases; nucleotides not matched to a gene: 8. The DNA for the CDR3 is TGTGCCAGCAGACCCGACAGGGCGGGCACTGAAGCTTTCTTT. Protein: CASRPDRAGTEAFF.

The rearrangement links TRBV19 to TRBJ1-1; D is uncertain. This CDR3 spans 14 amino acids. Looked up from germline, CDR1 is LNHDA and CDR2 is SQIVND (reference sequence). The V and J ends lost 3 bases and 5 bases respectively, with 13 bases between them. The CDR3 loop is CASSISRRITEAFF. CDR3 coding DNA: TGTGCCAGTAGTATCTCCAGGCGTATTACTGAAGCTTTCTTT.

The chain combines TRBV3-1 (or the pseudogene TRBV3-2) with TRBJ1-3, with D unresolved. Germline-derived CDR1 and CDR2 are LGHDT and YNNKEL (reference sequence). V lost 4 bases and J 0 bases, leaving 7 bases between the germline ends. The CDR3 length is 14 residues. CDR3 protein: CASSPIYSGNTIYF. The CDR3 DNA reads as TGTGCCAGCAGCCCGATCTACTCTGGAAACACCATATATTTT.

The rearrangement uses TRBV28 and TRBJ1-2; D uncertain. The CDR3 sequence is 12 residues long. Germline CDR1 reads MDHEN; CDR2 reads SYDVKM. V gave up 7 bases and J gave up 4 bases, with 10 bases separating them. CDR3 sequence reads: CASNTLGYGYTF. The CDR3 nucleotides are TGTGCCAGCAACACACTAGGCTATGGCTACACCTTC.

This chain connects TRBV6-5 to TRBJ2-1; D possibly corresponds to TRBD1 (6 bases). The CDR3 is made up of 12 amino acids. Germline CDR1 is MNHEY and CDR2 is SVGAGI. V lost 6 bases to trimming and J lost 7 bases, with 10 bases between them. CDR3 bases: TGTGCCAGCAGGATGACAGGAAATGAGCAGTTCTTC. Protein product: CASRMTGNEQFF.

This clone has just a few counts. J is TRBJ2-1 and V is TRBV5-1, with TRBD2 matching 13 bases. J was trimmed by 4 bases and V by 4 bases; bases with no gene match: 11. This CDR3 is built from 18 residues. Germline V gene sequence: CDR1 SGHRS, CDR2 YFSETQ. In DNA, the CDR3 is TGCGCCAGCAGCGGTACTAGCGGGGGGGTTAACCTATACAATGAGCAGTTCTTC. As protein: CASSGTSGGVNLYNEQFF.

The V call is TRBV5-6, the J call TRBJ1-1, with D maybe TRBD1 (6 bases). This CDR3 is built from 14 residues. V lost 4 bases, J lost 1 base, and 11 bases lay in between. The V gene's germline CDR1 is SGHDT and CDR2 YYEEEE. CDR3 coding DNA: TGTGCCAGCAGCGTGGGACAAGCGAACACTGAAGCTTTCTTT. Residues: CASSVGQANTEAFF.

The rearrangement joins TRBV12-3 or TRBV12-4 to TRBJ1-2, with D unclear. V lost 1 base, J lost 4 bases, and 4 bases lay in between. This CDR3 is built from 12 residues. The CDR3 protein is CASSLGSYGYTF. CDR3 sequence (DNA): TGTGCCAGCAGTTTAGGGAGCTATGGCTACACCTTC.

Written as DNA, the CDR3 is TGTGCCAGCAGTGCGGGGACAGGGCTGCATGAAAAACTGTTTTTT. It codes for CASSAGTGLHEKLFF. This chain uses TRBV6-1 with TRBJ1-4; TRBD1 matches at 9 bases. Germline lookup yields CDR1 MNHNS and CDR2 SASEGT. The CDR3 spans 15 residues. V lost 4 bases, J lost 6 bases, and 6 bases stayed unmatched.

The chain links TRBV3-1 (or the pseudogene TRBV3-2) to TRBJ1-2; the D gene is possibly TRBD1 (6 bases). This CDR3 has 13 amino acids. V gave up 4 bases and J gave up 8 bases, with 14 bases separating them. Germline V CDR1 and CDR2: LGHDT, YNNKEL (reference sequence). This chain's CDR3 is CASSPQGMSGYTF. CDR3 sequence (DNA): TGTGCCAGCAGCCCTCAGGGGATGTCAGGCTACACCTTC.

The chain uses TRBV10-3 and TRBJ2-7, with TRBD1 matching 11 bases. V dropped 8 bases and J dropped 7; count of bases not matched to a gene: 10. CDR1 ENHRY and CDR2 SYGVKD come from the germline V gene. This CDR3 spans 14 amino acids. The CDR3 is CAIVGQGAPWEQYV. CDR3 nucleotide sequence: TGTGCCATCGTCGGACAGGGGGCGCCGTGGGAGCAGTACGTC.

The rearrangement uses TRBV6-5 and TRBJ2-5; 8 bases fit TRBD1. The V segment lost 4 bases and the J segment 3 bases; nucleotides outside the gene matches: 7. The CDR3 runs to 15 residues. CDR1 MNHEY and CDR2 SVGAGI come from the germline V gene. The CDR3 DNA follows: TGTGCCAGCAGTTCTACCCTACAGGGGGAAGAGACCCAGTACTTC. Residues: CASSSTLQGEETQYF.

The J gene is TRBJ2-1, the V gene TRBV30; 12 bases fit TRBD1. The germline CDR1 and CDR2 sequences are GTSNPN and SVGIG (reference sequence). The CDR3 is 16 amino acids. V lost 1 base, J lost 7 bases, and 8 bases stayed unmatched. In DNA, the CDR3 is TGTGCCTGGAGTGGGGGAGGGGACAGGGGGCTAAATGAGCAGTTCTTC. Its translation is CAWSGGGDRGLNEQFF.

The chain joins TRBV11-2 to TRBJ2-3; D is unresolved. This CDR3 comprises 12 residues. The germline CDR1 and CDR2 sequences are SGHAT and FQNNGV. V was shortened by 0 bases and J by 6 bases, with 4 bases between the two germline ends. In nucleotides, the CDR3 is TGTGCCAGCAGCTTAGATATGGATACGCAGTATTTT. It specifies CASSLDMDTQYF.

The V call is TRBV6-5, the J call TRBJ1-4, with D possibly being TRBD1 (5 bases). Germline CDR1 reads MNHEY; CDR2 reads SVGAGI. The CDR3 contains 15 residues. Trimming pared 4 bases from V and 3 bases from J, leaving 12 bases between. CDR3 bases: TGTGCCAGCAGTTCGCGTAGGGGTGCTAATGAAAAACTGTTTTTT. Its protein product is CASSSRRGANEKLFF.

This clone occurred a few times. The chain has TRBV3-1 (or the pseudogene TRBV3-2) and TRBJ1-5; the D gene is possibly TRBD1 (5 bases). Germline-derived CDR1 and CDR2 are LGHDT and YNNKEL (reference sequence). V was clipped by 0 bases and J by 0 bases, with 18 bases between them. This CDR3 contains 19 residues. CDR3 residues: CASSQDARQAGGSNQPQHF. The CDR3 coding sequence is TGTGCCAGCAGCCAAGATGCCCGGCAGGCCGGGGGTAGCAATCAGCCCCAGCATTTT.

This rearrangement joins TRBV6-5 to TRBJ2-1, with D uncertain. V was clipped by 4 bases and J by 8 bases, with 9 bases between them. This CDR3 spans 12 amino acids. From germline, CDR1 is MNHEY and CDR2 SVGAGI. The CDR3 sequence: CASSSTRDEQFF. The CDR3 DNA is TGTGCCAGCAGTTCAACCCGGGATGAGCAGTTCTTC.

This clone has more than one count but fewer than ten. J is TRBJ1-1 and V is TRBV30; D call uncertain. V lost 3 bases to trimming and J lost 6 bases, with 14 bases between them. The CDR3 runs to 13 residues. Germline CDR1 is GTSNPN and CDR2 is SVGIG (reference sequence). DNA for the CDR3: TGTGCCTGGAGACCCCCCGGGTTTCCTGAAGCTTTCTTT. Its protein product is CAWRPPGFPEAFF.

The chain uses TRBV3-1 (or the pseudogene TRBV3-2) and TRBJ1-2, with D unresolved. Germline lookup yields CDR1 LGHDT and CDR2 YNNKEL (reference sequence). The CDR3 extends over 16 amino acids. Trimming stripped 0 bases from V and 2 bases from J, with 13 bases between. CDR3 in amino acids: CASSQDPGSRNYGYTF. CDR3 in DNA: TGTGCCAGCAGCCAAGATCCGGGATCCAGGAACTATGGCTACACCTTC.

The chain's CDR3 is CASSEGQKRSYGYTF. DNA for the CDR3: TGTGCCAGCAGTGAGGGTCAGAAGAGGTCCTATGGCTACACCTTC. The genes are TRBV2 and TRBJ1-2; D gene ambiguous. The CDR3 has 15 amino acids. Trimming pared 3 bases from V and 4 bases from J, leaving 15 bases between. Germline V lookup: CDR1 SNHLY, CDR2 FYNNEI.

This clone came up a few times. This sequence joins TRBV19 and TRBJ1-2; D possibly corresponds to TRBD1 (6 bases). V was shortened by 4 bases and J by 2 bases, with 11 bases between the two germline ends. The CDR3 length is 14 residues. From germline, CDR1 is LNHDA and CDR2 SQIVND (reference sequence). The CDR3 protein is CASSSTDSNYGYTF. The CDR3 DNA reads as TGTGCCAGTAGTAGTACGGACAGCAACTATGGCTACACCTTC.